This paragraph covers one TCR beta chain sequence. Its antigen is as yet unknown. This sample was taken from a study of cytomegalovirus exposure and HLA in healthy donors. General observations from the study: What was likely a sequencing artifact was a cluster of highly shared sequence variants. A list of around 160 TCR beta chains associated with cytomegalovirus was given. In a later analysis, V- and J-gene trimming of beta chains associated with a DCLRE1C missense variant, replicated independently.

In the PCR, 60 Vbeta and 13 Jbeta primers were used. Under the authors' procedure: Unique TCR beta chains totaled some 81 million in a later count, with around 11 million of them shared. This table comes from immunoSEQ multiplex PCR, and its TCRdb copy is limited to in-frame clones, with some not included. The V and J calls and clone size were taken over from that table, and D and trimming were inferred from the DNA. The table includes 80,000 to 100,000 clones, about 80% detected once. The length of the CDR3 is 13 residues. Germline lookup yields CDR1 SQVTM and CDR2 ANQGSEA. V lost 4 bases to trimming and J lost 3 bases, with 13 bases between them.

The TCR comes from a human donor in good health. The chain uses TRBV29-1 and TRBJ2-7, with D perhaps matching TRBD1 (6 bases). Sequencing used PBMCs. The CDR3 is CSVGTVTGYEQYF. DNA for the CDR3: TGCAGCGTTGGGACAGTCACGGGCTACGAGCAGTACTTC.